The clone carrying this T cell receptor beta chain occurred a few times. Its cognate antigen is unknown. These data belong to a study of human T cells and chemical hapten exposure. The CDR3 is 15 residues long. V shed 7 bases, J shed 6 bases, and the junction held 7 bases outside the gene matches. Germline-derived CDR1 and CDR2 are SEHNR and FQNEAQ (reference sequence). Time point specified: patch test 3, about 24 weeks after DPC sensitization. Sample treatment: therapeutic diphenylcyclopropenone sensitization with weekly scalp DPC. TCRdb called the RACE reads again in MiXCR, with one record for every CDR3 protein. The table shows 82,000 or so distinct CDR3 sequences, with over 10% occurring only once. Points from the study as a whole: PT1 expanded TCR counts correlated positively with patch test score. Expanded TCR sets contained significantly more large CDR3 similarity clusters than controls.

This TCR was recovered from a woman in her fifties or sixties with alopecia areata. Some clones in this sample may be carry-over from other donors' samples. V and J are TRBV7-9 and TRBJ1-3; 12 bases match TRBD1. Specimen: whole blood, collected in connection with sensitization to the hapten diphenylcyclopropenone (DPC). The CDR3, as DNA: TGTGCCAGCACACCGGGACAGGGGGCCGAAAACACCATATATTTT. Encoded protein: CASTPGQGAENTIYF.